This T cell receptor (beta chain) was identified in a study of cytomegalovirus exposure and HLA in healthy donors. Study results and caveats: The productive fraction for most TCR beta V segments was about 87% or about 30% in an earlier analysis. Accounts indicate the classifier identified cytomegalovirus status with strong specificity and sensitivity.

The length of the CDR3 is 14 residues. Trimming took 1 base from V and 5 from J, leaving 11 bases between them. Germline lookup yields CDR1 SGHDT and CDR2 YYEEEE. Details on this clone: Its antigen is not known.

The PCR was carried out with 60 Vbeta primers and 13 Jbeta primers. Using immunoSEQ multiplex PCR, the repertoire was profiled, and TCRdb retains in-frame clones only, with some absent. The sample contains around 170,000 clones, more than 60% of which appear only once. The clonotype was recovered from a woman aged 45 to 65 in good health and CMV-seropositive. The material sequenced was PBMCs. V usage is TRBV5-6 and J usage is TRBJ2-3; the D gene is possibly TRBD2 (6 bases). DNA for the CDR3: TGTGCCAGCAGCTTGCGTATCGGGGGAGATACGCAGTATTTT. Protein product: CASSLRIGGDTQYF. The full variable domain, its missing parts supplied by reference TRBV5-6 and TRBJ2-3, is DAGVTQSPTHLIKTRGQQVTLRCSPKSGHDTVSWYQQALGQGPQFIFQYYEEEERQRGNFPDRFSGHQFPNYSSELNVNALLLGDSALYLCASSLRIGGDTQYFGPGTRLTVL.